This paragraph covers one T cell receptor beta chain sequence. What it binds is unknown. This CDR3 region has 16 residues. J gave up 1 base and V 0 bases, and 4 bases lay outside the gene matches. Germline CDR1 and CDR2: SGHRS and YFSETQ. The source of the sample is a study of memory CD4+ T cells and cytomegalovirus serostatus. The sort gate was single viable CD3+CD4+CD8-CD45RO+ cells for memory CD4+ T cells. Study-wide findings and caveats: 67 of 164 known CMV-associated TCRbeta sequences appeared in CD4+ memory.

Assay: immunoSEQ multiplex PCR; the TCRdb copy retains only in-frame clones and omits some. This sample yields just under 40,000 clones, of which roughly 78% are seen a single time; 0.7% to 0.8% belongs to the top ten. The sequencing sample was made of memory CD4+ T cells from blood. This rearrangement joins TRBV5-1 to TRBJ1-1; 9 positions agree with TRBD1. The TCR was taken from an adult in good health and CMV-seronegative. As DNA, the CDR3 is TGCGCCAGCAGCTTGGGGGGACAGGGCGAGAACACTGAAGCTTTCTTT. This translates into CASSLGGQGENTEAFF.